This entry features one T cell receptor (beta chain) sequence. These data come from a study of cytomegalovirus exposure and HLA in healthy donors. PCR used 60 Vbeta primers and 13 Jbeta primers. Produced via immunoSEQ multiplex PCR; TCRdb's table is partial and in-frame only. Here the sample spans tens of thousands of clones, less than 85% being singletons. The specimen sequenced was PBMCs. The TCR sequence derives from a male donor in good health and CMV-seronegative.

DNA for the CDR3: TGCGCCAGCAGCTTCACTAGCGGGACGGGCTACGAGCAGTACTTC. Amino acid sequence: CASSFTSGTGYEQYF. The genes are TRBV5-1 and TRBJ2-7; TRBD2 matches 10 bases. Germline loops: CDR1 SGHRS, CDR2 YFSETQ. The length of the CDR3 is 15 residues. The ends lost 2 bases at V and 3 bases at J; junction bases unmatched: 5.